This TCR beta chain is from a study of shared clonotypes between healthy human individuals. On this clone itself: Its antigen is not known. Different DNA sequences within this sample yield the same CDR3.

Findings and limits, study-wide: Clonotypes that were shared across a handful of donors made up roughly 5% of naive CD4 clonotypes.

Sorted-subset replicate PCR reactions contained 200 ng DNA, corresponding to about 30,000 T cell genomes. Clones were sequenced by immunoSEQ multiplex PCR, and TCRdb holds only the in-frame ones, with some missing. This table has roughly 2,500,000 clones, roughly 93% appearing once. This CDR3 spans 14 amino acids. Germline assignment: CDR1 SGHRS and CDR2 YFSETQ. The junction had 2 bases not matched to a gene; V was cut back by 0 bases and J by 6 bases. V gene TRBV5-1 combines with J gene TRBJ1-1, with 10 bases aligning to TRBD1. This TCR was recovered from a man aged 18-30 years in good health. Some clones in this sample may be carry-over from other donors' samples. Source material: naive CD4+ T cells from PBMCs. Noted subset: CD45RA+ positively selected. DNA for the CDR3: TGCGCCAGCAGCTTGGGACAGGGGGCTGCTGAAGCTTTCTTT. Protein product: CASSLGQGAAEAFF.